The sequence of this T cell receptor beta chain was determined in a study of T cells after yellow fever vaccination. Study observations and caveats: Few clonotypes appeared in both CD4 and CD8 compartments. From the bulk population, abundant clonotypes could contaminate and appear within FACS-sorted repertoires.

One entry per CDR3 protein results from TCRdb running MiXCR on the 5' RACE reads. Here the sample spans around 500,000 distinct CDR3 sequences, around a fifth being singletons. Remarks on this clonotype: The antigen is unknown.

CDR3 size: 14 residues. The V gene's germline CDR1 is MNHNS and CDR2 SASEGT. After removal of 6 bases from V and 6 bases from J, the junction contained 10 bases not matched to a gene. The origin of this receptor is a man aged 18 to 30 who received the YFV17D yellow fever vaccine. The material was PBMCs, obtained 21 days after the first yellow fever vaccination. This chain connects TRBV6-1 to TRBJ2-7; 8 bases map to TRBD1. CDR3 in amino acids: CASRDWTGSVEQYF. The CDR3 nucleotides read TGTGCCAGCAGGGACTGGACAGGGTCGGTCGAGCAGTACTTC.